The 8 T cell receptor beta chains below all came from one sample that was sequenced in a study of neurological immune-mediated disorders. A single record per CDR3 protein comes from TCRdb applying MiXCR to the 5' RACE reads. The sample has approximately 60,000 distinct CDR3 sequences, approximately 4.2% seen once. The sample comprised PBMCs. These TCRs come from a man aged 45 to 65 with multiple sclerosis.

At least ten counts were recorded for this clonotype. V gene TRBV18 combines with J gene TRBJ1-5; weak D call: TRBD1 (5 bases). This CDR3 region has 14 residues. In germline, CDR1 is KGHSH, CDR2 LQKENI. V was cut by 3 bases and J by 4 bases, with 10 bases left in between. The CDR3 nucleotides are TGTGCCAGCTCACCGCTCGGGACTAATCAGCCCCAGCATTTT. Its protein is CASSPLGTNQPQHF.

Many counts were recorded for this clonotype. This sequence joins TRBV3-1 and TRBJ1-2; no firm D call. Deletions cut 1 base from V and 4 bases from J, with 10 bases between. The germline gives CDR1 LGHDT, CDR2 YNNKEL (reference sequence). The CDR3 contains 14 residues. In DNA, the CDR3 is TGTGCCAGCAGCCAAGTACCCGGGTTCTATGGCTACACCTTC. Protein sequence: CASSQVPGFYGYTF.

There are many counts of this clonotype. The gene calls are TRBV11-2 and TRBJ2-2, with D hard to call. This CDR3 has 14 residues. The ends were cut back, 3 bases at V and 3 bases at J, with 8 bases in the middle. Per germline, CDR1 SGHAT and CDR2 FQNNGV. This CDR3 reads CASSFGVYTGELFF. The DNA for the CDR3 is TGTGCCAGCAGCTTTGGGGTCTACACCGGGGAGCTGTTTTTT.

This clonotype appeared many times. The CDR3 region has the DNA TGTGCCAGCAGTTTAAAAGGCGGGGGGGCCGGTTCCCCCGCTGGGGCCAACGTCCTGACTTTC. It translates to CASSLKGGGAGSPAGANVLTF. V is TRBV12-3 or TRBV12-4 and J is TRBJ2-6, with 9 bases identical to TRBD2. CDR3 length: 21 residues. Unmatched junction bases numbered 16, after V lost 2 bases and J lost 2 bases.

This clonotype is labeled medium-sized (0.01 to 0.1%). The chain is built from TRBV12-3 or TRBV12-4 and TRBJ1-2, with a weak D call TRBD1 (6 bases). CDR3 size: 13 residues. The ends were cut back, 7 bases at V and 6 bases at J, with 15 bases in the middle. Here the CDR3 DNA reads TGTGCCAGCACCATGACAGGTCCCGATGGCTACACCTTC. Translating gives CASTMTGPDGYTF.

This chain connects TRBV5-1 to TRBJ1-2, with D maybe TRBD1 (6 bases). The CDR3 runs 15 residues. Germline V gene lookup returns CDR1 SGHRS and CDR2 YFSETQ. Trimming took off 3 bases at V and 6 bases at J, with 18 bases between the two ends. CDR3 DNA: TGCGCCAGCAGCTCCACTCCACAGGGTATTAATGGCTACACCTTC. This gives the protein CASSSTPQGINGYTF.

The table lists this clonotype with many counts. CDR3 coding DNA: TGTGCCAGCAGCTTAGTTCCGGGGTCTGGGGCCAACGTCCTGACTTTC. Amino acids: CASSLVPGSGANVLTF. The J gene is TRBJ2-6, the V gene TRBV7-2; the D gene is possibly TRBD2 (5 bases). Germline V gene lookup returns CDR1 SGHTA and CDR2 FQGNSA. The ends were cut back, 1 base at V and 1 base at J, with 8 bases in the middle. The CDR3 spans 16 residues.

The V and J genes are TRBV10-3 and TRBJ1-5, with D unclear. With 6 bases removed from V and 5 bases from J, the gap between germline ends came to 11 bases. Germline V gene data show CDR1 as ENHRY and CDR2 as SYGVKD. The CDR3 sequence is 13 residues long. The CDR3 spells CAIREGEYQPQHF. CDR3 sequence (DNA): TGTGCCATCAGGGAAGGAGAGTATCAGCCCCAGCATTTT.